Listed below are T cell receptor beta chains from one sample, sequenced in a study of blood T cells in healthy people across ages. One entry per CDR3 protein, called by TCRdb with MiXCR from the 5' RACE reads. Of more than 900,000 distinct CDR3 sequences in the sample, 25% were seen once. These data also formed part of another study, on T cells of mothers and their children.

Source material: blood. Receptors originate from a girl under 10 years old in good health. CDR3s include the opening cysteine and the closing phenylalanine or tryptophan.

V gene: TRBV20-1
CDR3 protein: CSARLTTGLSGEQYF

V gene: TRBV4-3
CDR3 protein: CASSQDGTAYEQYF

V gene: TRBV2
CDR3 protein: CASEGITKNIQYF

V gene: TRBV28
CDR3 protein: CASSFGHDLSKAYEQYF

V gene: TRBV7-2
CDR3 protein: CASSRDPSTGNTIYF

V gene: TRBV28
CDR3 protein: CACEGGTAPYEQYF

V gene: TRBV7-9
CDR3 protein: CASSLAERGPRETQYF

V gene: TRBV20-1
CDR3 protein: CSASVAGNFQETQYF

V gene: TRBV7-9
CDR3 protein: CASSYPQTLAGVFYEQYF

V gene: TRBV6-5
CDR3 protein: CASSYSREGGETQYF

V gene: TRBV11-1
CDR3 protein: CASSQDGHEQYF

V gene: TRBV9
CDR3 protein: CASSVAITFTYNSPLHF

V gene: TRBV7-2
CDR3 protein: CASSTNYEQYF

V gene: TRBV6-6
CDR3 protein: CASSFTGEDGELFF

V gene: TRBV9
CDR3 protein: CASSVGSGGAETQYF

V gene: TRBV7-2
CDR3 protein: CASALGFTDTQYF

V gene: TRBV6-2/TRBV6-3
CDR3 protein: CASSYSLRGEQYF

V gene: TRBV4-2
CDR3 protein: CASSQSPEAFF

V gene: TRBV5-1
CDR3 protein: CASSLRTGGTANEKLFF

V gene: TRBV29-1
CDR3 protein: CSVAQTGEEETQYF

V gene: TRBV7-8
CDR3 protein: CASTKVAGELFF

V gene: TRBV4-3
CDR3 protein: CASSQDRDTLYNEQFF

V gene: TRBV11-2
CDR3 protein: CASSPTGSQETQYF

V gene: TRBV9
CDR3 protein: CASSNGNSYNEQFF

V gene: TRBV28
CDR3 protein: CASRSGTSTDTQYF

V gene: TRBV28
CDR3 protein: CASSLGQGIASGANVLTF

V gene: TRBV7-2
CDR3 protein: CASSLSSAKNIQYF

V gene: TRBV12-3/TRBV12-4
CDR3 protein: CASSFLTSGGFYGEQYF

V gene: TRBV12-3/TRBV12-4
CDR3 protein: CASSSTRGRDYEQYF

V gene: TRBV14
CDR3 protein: CASSLLALPGEQYF

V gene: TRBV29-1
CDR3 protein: CSVVASGSRYGYNEQFF

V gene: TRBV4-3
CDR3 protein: CASSQDGPGQEGEKLFF

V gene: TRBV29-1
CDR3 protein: CSVDYLAGETQYF

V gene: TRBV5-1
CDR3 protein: CASSSLPGMNTEAFF

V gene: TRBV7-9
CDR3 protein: CASIGQMGGEQFF

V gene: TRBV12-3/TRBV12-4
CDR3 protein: CASSFQGSKNIQYF

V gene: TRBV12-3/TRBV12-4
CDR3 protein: CASSPDTGNEKLFF

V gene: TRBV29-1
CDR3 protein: CSVEIPGQGFSGEQYF